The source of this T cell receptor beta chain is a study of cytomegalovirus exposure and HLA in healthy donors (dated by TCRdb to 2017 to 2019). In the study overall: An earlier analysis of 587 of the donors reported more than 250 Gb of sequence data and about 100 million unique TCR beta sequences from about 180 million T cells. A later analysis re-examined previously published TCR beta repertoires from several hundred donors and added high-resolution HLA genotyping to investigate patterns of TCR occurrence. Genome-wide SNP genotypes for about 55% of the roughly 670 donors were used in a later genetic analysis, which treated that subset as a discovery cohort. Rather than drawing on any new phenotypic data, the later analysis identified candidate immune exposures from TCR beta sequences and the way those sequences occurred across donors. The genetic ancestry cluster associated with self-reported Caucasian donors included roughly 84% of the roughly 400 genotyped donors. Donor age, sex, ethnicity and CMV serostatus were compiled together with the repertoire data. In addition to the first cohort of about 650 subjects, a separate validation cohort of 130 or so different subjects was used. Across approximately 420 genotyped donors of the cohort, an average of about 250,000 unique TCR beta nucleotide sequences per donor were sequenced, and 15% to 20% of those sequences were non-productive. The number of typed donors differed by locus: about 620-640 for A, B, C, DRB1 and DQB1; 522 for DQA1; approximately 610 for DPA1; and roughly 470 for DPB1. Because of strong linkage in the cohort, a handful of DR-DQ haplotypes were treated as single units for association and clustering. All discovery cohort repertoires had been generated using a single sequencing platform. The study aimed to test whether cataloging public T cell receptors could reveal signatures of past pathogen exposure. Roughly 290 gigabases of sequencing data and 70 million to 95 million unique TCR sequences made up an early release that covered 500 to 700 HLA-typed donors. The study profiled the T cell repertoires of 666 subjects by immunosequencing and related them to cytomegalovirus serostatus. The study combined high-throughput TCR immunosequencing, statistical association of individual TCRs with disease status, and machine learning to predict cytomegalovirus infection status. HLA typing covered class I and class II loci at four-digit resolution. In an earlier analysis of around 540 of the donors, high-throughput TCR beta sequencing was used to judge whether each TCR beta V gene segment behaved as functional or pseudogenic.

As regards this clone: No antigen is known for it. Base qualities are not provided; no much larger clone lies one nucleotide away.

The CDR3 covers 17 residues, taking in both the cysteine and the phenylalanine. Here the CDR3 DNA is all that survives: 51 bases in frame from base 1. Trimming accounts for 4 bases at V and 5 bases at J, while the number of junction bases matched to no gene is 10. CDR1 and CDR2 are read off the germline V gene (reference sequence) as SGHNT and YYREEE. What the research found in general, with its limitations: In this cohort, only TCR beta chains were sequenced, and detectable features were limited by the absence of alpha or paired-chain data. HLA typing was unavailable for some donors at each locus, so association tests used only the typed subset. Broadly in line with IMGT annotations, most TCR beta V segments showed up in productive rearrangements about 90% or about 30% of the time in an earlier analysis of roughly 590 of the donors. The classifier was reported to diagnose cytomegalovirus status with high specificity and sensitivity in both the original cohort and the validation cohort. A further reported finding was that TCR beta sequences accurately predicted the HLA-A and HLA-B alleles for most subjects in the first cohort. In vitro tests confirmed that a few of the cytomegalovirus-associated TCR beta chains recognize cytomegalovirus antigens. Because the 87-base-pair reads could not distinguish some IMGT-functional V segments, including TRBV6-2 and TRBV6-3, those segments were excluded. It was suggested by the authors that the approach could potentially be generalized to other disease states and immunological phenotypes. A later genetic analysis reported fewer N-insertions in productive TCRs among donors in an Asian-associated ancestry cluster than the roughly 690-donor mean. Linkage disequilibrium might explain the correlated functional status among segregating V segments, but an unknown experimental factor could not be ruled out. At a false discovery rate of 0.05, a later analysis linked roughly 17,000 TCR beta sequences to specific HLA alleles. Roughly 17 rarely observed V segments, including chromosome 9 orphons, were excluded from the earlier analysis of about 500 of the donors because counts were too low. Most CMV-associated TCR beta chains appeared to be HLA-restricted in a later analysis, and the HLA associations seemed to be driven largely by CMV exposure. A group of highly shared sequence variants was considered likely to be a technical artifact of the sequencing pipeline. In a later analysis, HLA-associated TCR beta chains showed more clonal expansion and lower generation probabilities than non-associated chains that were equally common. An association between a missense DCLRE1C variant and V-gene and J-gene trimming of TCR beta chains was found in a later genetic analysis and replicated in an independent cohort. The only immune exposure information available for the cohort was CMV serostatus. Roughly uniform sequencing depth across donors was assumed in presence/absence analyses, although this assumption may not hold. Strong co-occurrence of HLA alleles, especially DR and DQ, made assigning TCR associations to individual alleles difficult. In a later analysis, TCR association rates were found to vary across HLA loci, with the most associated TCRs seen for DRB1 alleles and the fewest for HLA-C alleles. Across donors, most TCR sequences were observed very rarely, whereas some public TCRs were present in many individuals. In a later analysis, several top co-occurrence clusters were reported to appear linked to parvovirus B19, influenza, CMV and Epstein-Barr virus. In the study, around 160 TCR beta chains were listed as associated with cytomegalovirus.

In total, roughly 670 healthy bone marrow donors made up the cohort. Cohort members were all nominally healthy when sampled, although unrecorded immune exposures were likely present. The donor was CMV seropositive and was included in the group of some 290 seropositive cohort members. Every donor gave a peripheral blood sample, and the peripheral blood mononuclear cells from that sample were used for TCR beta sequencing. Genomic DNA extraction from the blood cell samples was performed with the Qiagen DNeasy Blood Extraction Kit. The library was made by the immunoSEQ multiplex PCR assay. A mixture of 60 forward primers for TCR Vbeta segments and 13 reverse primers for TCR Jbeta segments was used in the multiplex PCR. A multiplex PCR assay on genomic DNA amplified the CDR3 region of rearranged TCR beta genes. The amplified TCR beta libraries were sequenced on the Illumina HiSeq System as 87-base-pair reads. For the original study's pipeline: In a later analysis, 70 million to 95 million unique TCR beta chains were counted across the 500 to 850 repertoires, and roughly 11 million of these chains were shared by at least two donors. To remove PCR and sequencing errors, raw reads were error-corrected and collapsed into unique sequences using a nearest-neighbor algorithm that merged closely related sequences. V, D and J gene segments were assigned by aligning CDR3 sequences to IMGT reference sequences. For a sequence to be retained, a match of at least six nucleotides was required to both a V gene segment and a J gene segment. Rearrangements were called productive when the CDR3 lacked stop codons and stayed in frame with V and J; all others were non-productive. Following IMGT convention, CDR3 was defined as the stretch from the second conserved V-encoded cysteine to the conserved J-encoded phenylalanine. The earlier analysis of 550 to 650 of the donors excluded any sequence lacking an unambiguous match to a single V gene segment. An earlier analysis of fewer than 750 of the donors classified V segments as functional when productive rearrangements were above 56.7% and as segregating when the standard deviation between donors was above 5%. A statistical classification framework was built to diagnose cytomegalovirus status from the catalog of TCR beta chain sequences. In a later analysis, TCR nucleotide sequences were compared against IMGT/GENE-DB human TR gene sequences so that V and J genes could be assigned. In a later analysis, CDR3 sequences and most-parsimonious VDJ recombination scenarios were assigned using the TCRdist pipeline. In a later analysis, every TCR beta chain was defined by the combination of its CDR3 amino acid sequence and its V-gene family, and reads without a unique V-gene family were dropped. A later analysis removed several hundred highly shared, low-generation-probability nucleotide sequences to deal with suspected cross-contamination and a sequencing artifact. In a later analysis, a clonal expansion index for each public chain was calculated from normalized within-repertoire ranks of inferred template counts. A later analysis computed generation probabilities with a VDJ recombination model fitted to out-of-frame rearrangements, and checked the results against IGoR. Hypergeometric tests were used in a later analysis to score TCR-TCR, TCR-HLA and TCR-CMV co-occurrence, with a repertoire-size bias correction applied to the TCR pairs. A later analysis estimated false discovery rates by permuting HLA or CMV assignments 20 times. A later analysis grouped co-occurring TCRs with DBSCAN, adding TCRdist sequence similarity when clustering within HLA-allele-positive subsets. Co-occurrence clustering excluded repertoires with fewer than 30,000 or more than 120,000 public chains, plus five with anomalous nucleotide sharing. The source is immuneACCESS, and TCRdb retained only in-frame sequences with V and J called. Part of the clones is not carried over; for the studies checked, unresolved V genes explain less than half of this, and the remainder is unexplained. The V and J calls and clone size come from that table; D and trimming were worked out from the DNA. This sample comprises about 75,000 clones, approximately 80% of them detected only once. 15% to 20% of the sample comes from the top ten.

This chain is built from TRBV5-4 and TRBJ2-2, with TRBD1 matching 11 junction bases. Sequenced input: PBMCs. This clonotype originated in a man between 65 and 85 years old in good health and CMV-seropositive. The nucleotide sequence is TGTGCCAGCAGCCCCCAGGGGGGGACAGGGGGGACCGGGGAGCTGTTTTTT. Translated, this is CASSPQGGTGGTGELFF.